The 4 T cell receptor beta chains in this list originate from one sample, sequenced in a study of spatial heterogeneity in lung cancer. General observations from the study: Counts of expanded intratumoral alpha and beta TCRs tracked tumor mutation counts.

Indicated time point: sample taken at primary tumor resection. TCRdb reprocessed the 5' RACE reads via MiXCR and lists one record per CDR3 protein. The data contain about 100,000 distinct CDR3 sequences, 4.4% of them singletons. Antigen specificity for these receptors is unknown. The material sequenced was lung tumor tissue, taken at surgery. These receptor sequences come from a male donor with early-stage non-small cell lung cancer.

This clonotype was counted ten times or more. The rearrangement links TRBV4-2 to TRBJ2-1; 9 bases fit TRBD2. Trimming took 6 bases from V and 6 from J; bases not matched to a gene: 12. Per germline, CDR1 LGHNA and CDR2 YNFKEQ. The CDR3 loop spans 16 amino acids. The CDR3 sequence: CASSDKAGGHRNEQFF. The CDR3, as DNA: TGTGCCAGCAGTGATAAAGCGGGAGGTCACCGCAATGAGCAGTTCTTC.

This clonotype has more than one count but fewer than ten. The V call is TRBV18, the J call TRBJ2-3, with D possibly matching TRBD1 (6 bases). CDR1 is KGHSH, CDR2 LQKENI, per germline. CDR3 length equals 15 residues. V was pared by 4 bases and J by 6 bases, with 17 bases between. CDR3 nucleotides: TGTGCCAGCTCACTTCGGGACACGCCTATGGATACGCAGTATTTT. Translated: CASSLRDTPMDTQYF.

Many counts were recorded for this clonotype. The chain couples TRBV2 to TRBJ2-1; TRBD2 aligns across 13 bases. Germline trimming cut 7 bases from V and 0 bases from J; bases unmatched to any gene: 9. The CDR3 is 18 amino acids. The germline V gene encodes CDR1 SNHLY and CDR2 FYNNEI. CDR3 sequence (DNA): TGTGCCAGCAAGACCGGGACTAGCGGGAAGAGCTCCTACAATGAGCAGTTCTTC. Translating it yields CASKTGTSGKSSYNEQFF.

This clonotype has a handful of counts. The chain recombines TRBV10-1 with TRBJ2-7; TRBD1 aligns across 9 bases. The CDR3 runs 13 residues. J was trimmed by 7 bases and V by 6 bases; bases with no gene match: 7. Germline CDR1 and CDR2: WNHNN and SYGVQD (reference sequence). CDR3 sequence: CASSDRGDGEQYF. The CDR3 DNA sequence: TGCGCCAGCAGCGACAGGGGGGATGGTGAGCAGTACTTC.